This T cell receptor beta chain was captured by sequencing in a study of blood T cell repertoires in COVID-19. This clone appeared a single time. Original handling: The assay estimated nucleated cells by amplifying reference gene primers. Profiled with immunoSEQ multiplex PCR; TCRdb holds only in-frame clones, not every one. The V and J calls and the clone size are those of that table, but D and trimming were determined from the DNA. Of 250,000 to 350,000 clones in the sample, around 90% were seen once. This receptor was taken from a man aged 18-30 years with active or convalescent COVID-19. Sequencing input: peripheral blood.

The CDR3 loop reads CAISENSRTGELFF. The CDR3 nucleotides read TGTGCCATCAGTGAGAACAGCAGAACCGGGGAGCTGTTTTTT. The gene calls are TRBV10-3 and TRBJ2-2; D remains unclear. Per the germline V gene, CDR1 is ENHRY and CDR2 is SYGVKD. V dropped 2 bases and J dropped 5 bases, with 9 bases sitting between them. This CDR3 is 14 amino acids long.